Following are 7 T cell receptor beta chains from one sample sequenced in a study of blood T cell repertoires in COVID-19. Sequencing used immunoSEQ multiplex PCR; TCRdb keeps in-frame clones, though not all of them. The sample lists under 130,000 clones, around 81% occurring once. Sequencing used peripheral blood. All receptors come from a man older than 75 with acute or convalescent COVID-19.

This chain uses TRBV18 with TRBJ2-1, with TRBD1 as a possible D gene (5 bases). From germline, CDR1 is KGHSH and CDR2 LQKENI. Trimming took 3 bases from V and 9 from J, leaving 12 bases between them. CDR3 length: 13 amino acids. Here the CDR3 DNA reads TGTGCCAGCTCACCGGGGCAGGGCAGTGAGCAGTTCTTC. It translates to CASSPGQGSEQFF.

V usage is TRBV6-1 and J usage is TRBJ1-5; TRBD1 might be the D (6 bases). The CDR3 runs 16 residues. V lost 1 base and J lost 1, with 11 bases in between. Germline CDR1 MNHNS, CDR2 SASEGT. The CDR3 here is CASSEGGGRSNQPQHF. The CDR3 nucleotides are TGTGCCAGCAGTGAAGGCGGGGGGCGAAGCAATCAGCCCCAGCATTTT.

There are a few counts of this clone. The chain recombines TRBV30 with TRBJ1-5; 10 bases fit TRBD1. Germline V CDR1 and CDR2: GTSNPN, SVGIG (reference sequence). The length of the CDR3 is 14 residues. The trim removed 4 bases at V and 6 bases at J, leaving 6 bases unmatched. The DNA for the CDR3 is TGTGCCTGGACTCGACAGGGGGCGGTTCAGCCCCAGCATTTT. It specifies CAWTRQGAVQPQHF.

CDR3 nucleotides: TGTGCCAGCAGCCTAACAGGGGCCCAGAACACTGAAGCTTTCTTT. Amino acid sequence: CASSLTGAQNTEAFF. The chain recombines TRBV6-5 with TRBJ1-1, with 7 nucleotides matching TRBD1. Germline loops: CDR1 MNHEY, CDR2 SVGAGI. The CDR3 runs to 15 residues. Trimming took 6 bases from V and 1 from J; bases not matched to a gene: 8.

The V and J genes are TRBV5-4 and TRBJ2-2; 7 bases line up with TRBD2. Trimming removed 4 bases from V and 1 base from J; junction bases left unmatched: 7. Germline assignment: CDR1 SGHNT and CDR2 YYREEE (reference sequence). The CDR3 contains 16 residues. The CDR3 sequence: CASSRSLALNTGELFF. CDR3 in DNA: TGTGCCAGCAGCCGCTCACTAGCGCTGAACACCGGGGAGCTGTTTTTT.

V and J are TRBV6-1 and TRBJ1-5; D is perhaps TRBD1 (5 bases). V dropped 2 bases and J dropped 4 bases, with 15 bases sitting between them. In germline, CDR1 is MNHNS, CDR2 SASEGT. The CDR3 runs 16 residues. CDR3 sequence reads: CASSELPGTRNQPQHF. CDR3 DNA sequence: TGTGCCAGCAGTGAATTACCAGGGACTAGGAATCAGCCCCAGCATTTT.

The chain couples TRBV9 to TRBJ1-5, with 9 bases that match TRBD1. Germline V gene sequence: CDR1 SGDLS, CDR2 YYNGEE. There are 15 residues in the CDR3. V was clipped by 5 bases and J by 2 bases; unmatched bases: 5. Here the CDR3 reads CASSRQGEGNQPQHF. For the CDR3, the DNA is TGTGCCAGCAGTCGACAGGGGGAAGGCAATCAGCCCCAGCATTTT. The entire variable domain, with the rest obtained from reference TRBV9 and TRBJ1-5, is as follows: DSGVTQTPKHLITATGQRVTLRCSPRSGDLSVYWYQQSLDQGLQFLIQYYNGEERAKGNILERFSAQQFPDLHSELNLSSLELGDSALYFCASSRQGEGNQPQHFGDGTRLSIL.